This T cell receptor beta chain comes out of a study of T cell repertoires in cytomegalovirus infection. Via MiXCR, TCRdb re-called the reads, giving one row per CDR3 protein. The sample carries approximately 310,000 distinct CDR3 sequences, around 25% recorded once. Germline V gene data show CDR1 as DFQATT and CDR2 as SNEGSKA (reference sequence). The ends were cut back, 5 bases at V and 1 base at J, with 15 bases in the middle. The CDR3 has 15 amino acids. This clonotype was observed a few times. Its specificity is unknown. This material consisted of cultured PBMCs, taken from culture after CMV antigen stimulation. This chain links TRBV20-1 with TRBJ2-1, with D uncertain. This TCR was recovered from a human donor in good health (CMV status not recorded). Some clones in this sample may be carry-over from other donors' samples. The CDR3, as DNA: TGCAGTGCTTCGAGTAGCTGGAAGTCCTACAATGAGCAGTTCTTC. Translated: CSASSSWKSYNEQFF.